This record looks at one T cell receptor beta chain sequence and its context. V lost 6 bases to trimming and J lost 7 bases, with 7 bases between them. Germline CDR1 is ENHRY and CDR2 is SYGVKD. There are 11 residues in the CDR3. This specimen comes from a study of human T cells and chemical hapten exposure. In TCRdb, the RACE reads were re-called with MiXCR into one record per CDR3 protein. The sample yields 120,000 or so distinct CDR3 sequences, 11% seen once. The time point here: patch test 3, about 24 weeks after DPC sensitization. As for treatment: therapeutic diphenylcyclopropenone sensitization with weekly scalp DPC.

The sequence derives from a woman aged 45 to 65 with alopecia areata. Some clones in this sample may be carry-over from other donors' samples. The sample in question was whole blood, obtained in connection with sensitization to the hapten diphenylcyclopropenone (DPC). This chain links TRBV10-3 with TRBJ2-1, with D hard to call. The CDR3 region is CAIRAKNEQFF. The CDR3 coding sequence is TGTGCCATCAGGGCGAAAAATGAGCAGTTCTTC.